This T cell receptor beta chain came from a study of blood T cell repertoires in COVID-19. Study overall: From the United States, Italy and Spain came samples of acute and convalescent COVID-19. PBMCs, B-cell-depleted T cells, or T cells provided the cDNA or gDNA that made up the material.

This clone occurred a few times. In the original processing: Reference gene primer amplification yielded estimated nucleated cell counts. Using immunoSEQ multiplex PCR, the repertoire was profiled, and TCRdb retains in-frame clones only, with some absent. V and J calls and clone size are those listed in that table; D and trimming were worked out from the DNA. The sample contains approximately 250,000 clones, 75% to 85% of which appear only once. This CDR3 has 16 residues. Germline assignment: CDR1 MDHEN and CDR2 SYDVKM. J lost 2 bases, V lost 4 bases, and 8 bases had no gene match. The rearrangement links TRBV28 to TRBJ1-1; 9 bases agree with TRBD1. The specimen was peripheral blood. The TCR comes from a human donor in a cohort sampled during active COVID-19. DNA of the CDR3: TGTGCCAGCAGTTCTCCGCGGGACAGGGCTAACACTGAAGCTTTCTTT. Amino acids: CASSSPRDRANTEAFF.